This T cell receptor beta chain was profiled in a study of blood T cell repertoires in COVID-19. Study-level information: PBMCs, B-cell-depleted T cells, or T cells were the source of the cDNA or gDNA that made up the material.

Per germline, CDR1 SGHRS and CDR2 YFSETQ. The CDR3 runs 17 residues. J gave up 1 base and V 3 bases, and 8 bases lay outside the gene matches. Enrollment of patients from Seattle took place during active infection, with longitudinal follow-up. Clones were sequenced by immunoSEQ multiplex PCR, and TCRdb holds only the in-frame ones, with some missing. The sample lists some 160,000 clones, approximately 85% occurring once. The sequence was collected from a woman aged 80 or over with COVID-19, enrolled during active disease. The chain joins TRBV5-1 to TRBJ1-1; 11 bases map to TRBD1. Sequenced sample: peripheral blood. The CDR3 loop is CASSWTGGAGGNTEAFF. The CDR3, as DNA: TGCGCCAGCAGCTGGACAGGGGGCGCAGGGGGGAACACTGAAGCTTTCTTT. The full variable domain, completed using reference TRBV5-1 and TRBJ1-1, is KAGVTQTPRYLIKTRGQQVTLSCSPISGHRSVSWYQQTPGQGLQFLFEYFSETQRNKGNFPGRFSGRQFSNSRSEMNVSTLELGDSALYLCASSWTGGAGGNTEAFFGQGTRLTVV.